The clone carrying this TCR beta chain was seen only a few times. Assay used: immunoSEQ multiplex PCR; TCRdb lists only in-frame clones, some missing. The repertoire holds 190,000 or so clones, with 80% to 95% as singletons. The data were obtained in a study of control samples from healthy donors and cancer patients. V lost 5 bases to trimming and J lost 6 bases; unmatched junction nucleotides: 14. Germline V CDR1 and CDR2: SGHVS, FQNEAQ. The CDR3 totals 17 residues. J is TRBJ1-5 and V is TRBV7-8, with 9 bases identical to TRBD1. Sequenced material: blood. The clonotype originates from a man in his late teens or twenties in good health. The CDR3 sequence: CASSPTIGDREGQPQHF. The CDR3 coding sequence is TGTGCCAGCAGCCCAACCATTGGGGACAGGGAGGGTCAGCCCCAGCATTTT.